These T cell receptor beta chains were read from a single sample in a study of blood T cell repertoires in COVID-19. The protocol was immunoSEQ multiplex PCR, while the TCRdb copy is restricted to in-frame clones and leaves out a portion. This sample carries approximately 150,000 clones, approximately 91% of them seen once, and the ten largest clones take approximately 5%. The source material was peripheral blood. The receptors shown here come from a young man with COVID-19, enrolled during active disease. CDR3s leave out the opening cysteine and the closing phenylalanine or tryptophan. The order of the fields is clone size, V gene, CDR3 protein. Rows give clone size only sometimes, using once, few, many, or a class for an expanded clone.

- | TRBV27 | ASSLSQGAYNEQF
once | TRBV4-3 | ASSHLLGGSYNEQF
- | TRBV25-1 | ASSAPNRNHSPLH
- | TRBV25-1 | ASKAGGLRAKNIQY
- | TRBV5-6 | ASSFFRAYEQY
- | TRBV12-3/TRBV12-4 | ASSLYSYGYT
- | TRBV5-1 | ASSPAGGGPGYEQY
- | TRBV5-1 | ASSSYIHSGRPGETQY
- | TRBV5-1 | ASRPRTSGSLDADTQY
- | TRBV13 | ASSYLAGRGTGELF
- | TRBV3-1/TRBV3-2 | ASSQTGLRNYYEQY
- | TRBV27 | ASTSGTGLTGELF
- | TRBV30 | AWSVQVSGNGYT
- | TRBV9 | ASSAGQGARAYGYT
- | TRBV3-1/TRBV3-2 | ASRQGLNTEAF
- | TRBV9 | ASSVAAGGNYEQY
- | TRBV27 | ASSFLVPAANTGELF
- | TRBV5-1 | ATLRRTVAGNTIY
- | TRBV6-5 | ASSYNQGAYNEQY
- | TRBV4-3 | ASSQVGREGSYEQY
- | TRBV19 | ASSIPRLGTTDSNQPQH
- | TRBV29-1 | SGGRNEQF
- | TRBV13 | ASSLTGNDEQF
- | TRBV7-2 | ASSWSGEAYNEQF
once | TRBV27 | ASTLSGSYSYNEQF
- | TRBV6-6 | ASSYSQALAKNIQY
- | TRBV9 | ASSVGAGGVAF
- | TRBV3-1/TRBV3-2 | ASSLSGGASEKLF
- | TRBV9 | ASSVDTSYEQY
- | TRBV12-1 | ASSSPGQGDYGYT
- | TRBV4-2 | ASSPGGENQPQH
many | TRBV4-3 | ASSQDSPAGPYNEQF
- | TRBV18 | ASSLYPGQGVYNSPLH
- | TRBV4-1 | ASSPIPSGAPYEQY
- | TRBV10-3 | AISAGTGEETQY
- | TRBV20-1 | SASRDYEQY
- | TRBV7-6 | ASSLRLGSGANVLT
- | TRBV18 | ASSPGQGNTEAF
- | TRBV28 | ASSPTRDSLYSNQPQH
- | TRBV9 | ASSVTGGNTEAF
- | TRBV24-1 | ATSVQLAGYNEQF
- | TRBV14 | ASSLGTGQPQH
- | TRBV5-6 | ASSFGGYEQF
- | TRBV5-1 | ASSNDRSSYEQY
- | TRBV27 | ASSVGSASYNEQF
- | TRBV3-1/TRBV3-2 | ASSQDSGPDNEQF